Each of the 19 T cell receptor beta chains below was sequenced from the same sample in a study of blood T cell repertoires in COVID-19 (dated by TCRdb to about 2020). The library came from the immunoSEQ multiplex PCR assay. TCRdb obtained this table from immuneACCESS and retained in-frame rearrangements with V and J assigned. These tables miss some clones; where compared with another copy, unresolved V genes account for less than half of the shortfall, and the remainder is unexplained. For this sample there are nearly 15,000 clones; 70% to 90% appear just once. The ten largest account for roughly 8.5% of the sample. The source material was peripheral blood. Every receptor here comes from a human donor in a cohort sampled during active COVID-19.

J is TRBJ2-1 and V is TRBV18; D is possibly TRBD1 (6 bases). Germline lookup yields CDR1 KGHSH and CDR2 LQKENI. The CDR3 sequence is 13 residues long. Trimming shortened V by 4 bases and J by 8 bases, and 12 bases separated the two germline ends. The CDR3 coding sequence is TGTGCCAGCTCACGACTCGCAGGGGATGAGCAGTTCTTC. Translation: CASSRLAGDEQFF.

The chain's CDR3 is CASGKGGNSPLHF. The CDR3 coding sequence is TGCGCCAGCGGAAAGGGAGGTAATTCACCCCTCCACTTT. V is TRBV10-2 and J is TRBJ1-6; D unresolved. CDR3 length: 13 amino acids. Germline CDR1 and CDR2: WSHSY and SAAADI. With 8 bases removed from V and 6 bases from J, the gap between germline ends came to 11 bases.

This clone is a singleton in its sample. This chain uses TRBV7-2 with TRBJ1-6, with TRBD1 identical over 8 bases. After removal of 1 base from V and 10 bases from J, the junction contained 6 bases not matched to a gene. The germline V gene has CDR1 SGHTA and CDR2 FQGNSA. The CDR3 is made up of 15 amino acids. The CDR3 region is CASSLVGQVNSPLHF. In DNA, the CDR3 is TGTGCCAGCAGCTTAGTGGGACAGGTGAACTCACCCCTCCACTTT.

The chain uses TRBV11-2 and TRBJ1-6; 8 nucleotides match TRBD1. The CDR3 totals 13 residues. V trimming: 8 bases; J trimming: 4 bases; junction bases outside the gene matches: 1. Germline CDR1 is SGHAT and CDR2 is FQNNGV. DNA for the CDR3: TGTGCCAGCCGACAGGGGTATAATTCACCCCTCCACTTT. This translates into CASRQGYNSPLHF.

The chain carries TRBV28 and TRBJ2-5, with no clear D. V lost 2 bases and J 4 bases, leaving 14 bases between the germline ends. CDR3 size: 15 residues. Germline V lookup: CDR1 MDHEN, CDR2 SYDVKM. The CDR3 reads CASSLHQVAAETQYF. The CDR3 bases are TGTGCCAGCAGTTTACACCAGGTTGCCGCAGAGACCCAGTACTTC. Looking up the rest from reference TRBV28 and TRBJ2-5 gives the full variable domain: DVKVTQSSRYLVKRTGEKVFLECVQDMDHENMFWYRQDPGLGLRLIYFSYDVKMKEKGDIPEGYSVSREKKERFSLILESASTNQTSMYLCASSLHQVAAETQYFGPGTRLLVL.

The rearrangement links TRBV2 to TRBJ2-3; TRBD1 might be the D (5 bases). The germline gives CDR1 SNHLY, CDR2 FYNNEI. V gave up 1 base and J gave up 0 bases, with 11 bases separating them. The CDR3 covers 16 residues. DNA of the CDR3: TGTGCCAGCAGTGAAGGTACAGGTTTCAGCACAGATACGCAGTATTTT. It yields the protein CASSEGTGFSTDTQYF.

The chain employs TRBV28 and TRBJ1-1, with D tentatively TRBD1 (6 bases). Germline lookup yields CDR1 MDHEN and CDR2 SYDVKM. V shed 6 bases and J shed 7 bases, with 15 bases lying between them. The CDR3 length is 13 residues. The CDR3: CASSNRRTDEAFF. The CDR3 region has the DNA TGTGCCAGCAGCAACCGGAGGACAGATGAAGCTTTCTTT. Combining the CDR3 with reference TRBV28 and TRBJ1-1 gives the whole variable domain DVKVTQSSRYLVKRTGEKVFLECVQDMDHENMFWYRQDPGLGLRLIYFSYDVKMKEKGDIPEGYSVSREKKERFSLILESASTNQTSMYLCASSNRRTDEAFFGQGTRLTVV.

This rearrangement joins TRBV19 to TRBJ2-1; a weak D match, TRBD2 (5 bases). The CDR3 runs to 12 residues. Germline lookup yields CDR1 LNHDA and CDR2 SQIVND (reference sequence). V was cut by 9 bases and J by 9 bases, with 15 bases left in between. DNA of the CDR3: TGTGCCAGCTCCCGTCTAGCTACTGAGCAGTTCTTC. The encoded protein is CASSRLATEQFF.

This sequence joins TRBV30 and TRBJ2-3; D ambiguous. In germline, CDR1 is GTSNPN, CDR2 SVGIG (reference sequence). This CDR3 region has 18 residues. V gave up 1 base and J gave up 0 bases, with 20 bases separating them. The CDR3 region has the DNA TGTGCCTGGAGTGGATTAAGTGGGCCGTACGCTAGCACAGATACGCAGTATTTT. It codes for CAWSGLSGPYASTDTQYF.

This clone was observed a handful of times. This chain joins TRBV19 and TRBJ1-5; no definite D call. The V gene's germline CDR1 is LNHDA and CDR2 SQIVND (reference sequence). V was cut by 8 bases and J by 7 bases, with 12 bases left in between. This CDR3 spans 12 amino acids. The CDR3 reads CASGPISQPQHF. CDR3 coding DNA: TGTGCCAGTGGTCCTATTTCGCAGCCCCAGCATTTT.

DNA for the CDR3: TGTGCCAGCAGTCCACAGGGGCGTCGGAATCAGCCCCAGCATTTT. Translating gives CASSPQGRRNQPQHF. The chain has TRBV28 and TRBJ1-5; TRBD1 matches 7 bases. Trimming cost V 5 bases and J 4 bases; bases outside gene matches: 8. The germline V gene has CDR1 MDHEN and CDR2 SYDVKM. This CDR3 has 15 amino acids.

The chain links TRBV2 to TRBJ2-3, with 12 positions matching TRBD2. Germline CDR1 reads SNHLY; CDR2 reads FYNNEI. V was clipped by 8 bases and J by 4 bases; unmatched bases: 13. The CDR3 has 17 residues. CDR3 bases: TGTGCCAGCCACAGGGGAGGACTAGCGGGATGGGCAGATACGCAGTATTTT. Protein sequence: CASHRGGLAGWADTQYF. Filled out from reference TRBV2 and TRBJ2-3, the complete variable domain reads EPEVTQTPSHQVTQMGQEVILRCVPISNHLYFYWYRQILGQKVEFLVSFYNNEISEKSEIFDDQFSVERPDGSNFTLKIRSTKLEDSAMYFCASHRGGLAGWADTQYFGPGTRLTVL.

The chain uses TRBV2 and TRBJ2-2; TRBD2 agrees at 10 bases. V trimming: 3 bases; J trimming: 6 bases; junction bases outside the gene matches: 4. Germline V CDR1 and CDR2: SNHLY, FYNNEI. The CDR3 totals 15 residues. DNA of the CDR3: TGTGCCAGCAGTGAGAGCGGGAGGGCCTCCGGGGAGCTGTTTTTT. This encodes CASSESGRASGELFF.

The rearrangement joins TRBV6-2 or TRBV6-3 to TRBJ1-5, with D hard to call. V dropped 0 bases and J dropped 0 bases, with 18 bases sitting between them. CDR3 length: 19 residues. Germline CDR1 is MNHEY and CDR2 is SVGEGT. This CDR3 is CASSYSGDFGSYSNQPQHF. As DNA, the CDR3 is TGTGCCAGCAGTTACTCCGGGGATTTTGGGTCCTATAGCAATCAGCCCCAGCATTTT.

The chain has TRBV10-1 and TRBJ1-5; TRBD1 matches 8 bases. The V gene's germline CDR1 is WNHNN and CDR2 SYGVQD (reference sequence). The CDR3 loop spans 15 amino acids. V lost 10 bases and J lost 5; bases outside the gene matches: 13. CDR3 nucleotides: TGCGCCATCGGACAGGGCGGCGAGTTTGATCAGCCCCAGCATTTT. It translates to CAIGQGGEFDQPQHF.

This clone was recorded a few times. The rearrangement links TRBV28 to TRBJ1-5, with D unresolved. This CDR3 has 12 amino acids. V lost 3 bases to trimming and J lost 6 bases, with 6 bases between them. In germline, CDR1 is MDHEN, CDR2 SYDVKM. In DNA form, the CDR3 reads TGTGCCAGCAGTTTCGGTACTCAGCCCCAGCATTTT. This sequence encodes CASSFGTQPQHF.

This clone occurred once. The V and J genes are TRBV6-5 and TRBJ2-1, with 8 bases fitting TRBD2. This CDR3 has 15 amino acids. With 6 bases clipped from V and 5 bases from J, the junction kept 9 bases outside the gene matches. CDR1 is MNHEY and CDR2 is SVGAGI in the germline V gene. The CDR3 loop is CASSPGGGPNNEQFF. Written as DNA, the CDR3 is TGTGCCAGCAGCCCGGGGGGGGGCCCAAACAATGAGCAGTTCTTC.

V is TRBV7-9 and J is TRBJ2-2; 9 bases map to TRBD1. The CDR3 is 15 amino acids. CDR1 and CDR2 (germline): SEHNR, FQNEAQ (reference sequence). Trimming removed 6 bases from V and 4 bases from J; junction bases left unmatched: 6. The CDR3 coding sequence is TGTGCCAGCAGTCCCGGGACAGGGCGCACCGGGGAGCTGTTTTTT. Translated, it gives CASSPGTGRTGELFF. The full variable domain, with the rest looked up from reference TRBV7-9 and TRBJ2-2, is DTGVSQNPRHKITKRGQNVTFRCDPISEHNRLYWYRQTLGQGPEFLTYFQNEAQLEKSRLLSDRFSAERPKGSFSTLEIQRTEQGDSAMYLCASSPGTGRTGELFFGEGSRLTVL.

J is TRBJ2-3 and V is TRBV19; D might be TRBD1 (5 bases). Trimming shortened V by 8 bases and J by 5 bases, and 14 bases separated the two germline ends. This CDR3 has 13 residues. Germline CDR1 and CDR2: LNHDA and SQIVND (reference sequence). The CDR3 here is CASGRKGIDTQYF. The CDR3 DNA is TGTGCCAGTGGGCGAAAGGGGATAGATACGCAGTATTTT.